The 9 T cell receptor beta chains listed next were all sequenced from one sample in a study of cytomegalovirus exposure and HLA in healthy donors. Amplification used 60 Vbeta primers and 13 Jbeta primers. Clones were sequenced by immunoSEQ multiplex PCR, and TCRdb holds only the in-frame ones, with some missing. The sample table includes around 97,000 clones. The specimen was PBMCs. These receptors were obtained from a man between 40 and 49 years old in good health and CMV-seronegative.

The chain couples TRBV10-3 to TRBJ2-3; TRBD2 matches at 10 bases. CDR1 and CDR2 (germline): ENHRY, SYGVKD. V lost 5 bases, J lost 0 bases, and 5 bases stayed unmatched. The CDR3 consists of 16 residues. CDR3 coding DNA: TGTGCCATCAGTCCCCTAGCGGGGGCAAGCACAGATACGCAGTATTTT. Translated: CAISPLAGASTDTQYF.

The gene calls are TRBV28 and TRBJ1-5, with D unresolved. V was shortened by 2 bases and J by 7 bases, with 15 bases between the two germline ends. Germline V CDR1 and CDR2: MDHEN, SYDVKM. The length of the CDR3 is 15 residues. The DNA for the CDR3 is TGTGCCAGCAGTTTACCCTCTCTACTAGCCCAGCCCCAGCATTTT. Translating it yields CASSLPSLLAQPQHF.

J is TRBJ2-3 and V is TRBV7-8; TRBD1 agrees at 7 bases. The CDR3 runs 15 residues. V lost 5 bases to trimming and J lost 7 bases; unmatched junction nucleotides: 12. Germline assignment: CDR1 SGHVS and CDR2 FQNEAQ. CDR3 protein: CASSERQGQLNTQYF. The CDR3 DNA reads TGTGCCAGCAGCGAAAGACAGGGCCAATTAAATACGCAGTATTTT.

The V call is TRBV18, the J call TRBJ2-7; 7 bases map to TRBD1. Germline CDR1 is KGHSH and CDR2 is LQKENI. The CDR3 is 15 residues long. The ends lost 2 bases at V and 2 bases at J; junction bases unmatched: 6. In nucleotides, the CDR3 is TGTGCCAGCTCACCAATGATAGGGGGCACCTACGAGCAGTACTTC. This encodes CASSPMIGGTYEQYF. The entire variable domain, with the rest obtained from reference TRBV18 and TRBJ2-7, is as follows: NAGVMQNPRHLVRRRGQEARLRCSPMKGHSHVYWYRQLPEEGLKFMVYLQKENIIDESGMPKERFSAEFPKEGPSILRIQQVVRGDSAAYFCASSPMIGGTYEQYFGPGTRLTVT.

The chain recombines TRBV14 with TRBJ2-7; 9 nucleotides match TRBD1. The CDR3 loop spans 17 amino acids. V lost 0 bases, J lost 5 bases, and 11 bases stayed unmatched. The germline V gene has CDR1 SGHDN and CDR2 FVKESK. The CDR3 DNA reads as TGTGCCAGCAGCCAAGATTATGGGACAGGGAAGAAGAACGAGCAGTACTTC. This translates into CASSQDYGTGKKNEQYF.

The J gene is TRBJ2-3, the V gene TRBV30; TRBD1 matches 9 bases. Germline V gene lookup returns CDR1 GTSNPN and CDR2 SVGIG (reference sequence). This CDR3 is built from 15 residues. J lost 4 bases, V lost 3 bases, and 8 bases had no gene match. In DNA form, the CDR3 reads TGTGCCTGGAGCTTCGGGACAGGGAGTGCAGATACGCAGTATTTT. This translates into CAWSFGTGSADTQYF.

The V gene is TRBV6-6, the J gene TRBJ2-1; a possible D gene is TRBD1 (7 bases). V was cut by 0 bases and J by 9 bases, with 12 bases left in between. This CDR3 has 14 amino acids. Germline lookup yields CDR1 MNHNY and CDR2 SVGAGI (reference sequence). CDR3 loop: CASSYSRQGGEQFF. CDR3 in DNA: TGTGCCAGCAGTTACTCAAGACAGGGAGGTGAGCAGTTCTTC.

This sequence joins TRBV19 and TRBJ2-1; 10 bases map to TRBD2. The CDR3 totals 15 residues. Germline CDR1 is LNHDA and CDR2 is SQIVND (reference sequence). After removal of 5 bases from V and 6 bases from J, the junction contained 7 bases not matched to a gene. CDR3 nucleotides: TGTGCCAGTAGTGTCGCAGCGGGGGGGCTCAATGAGCAGTTCTTC. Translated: CASSVAAGGLNEQFF.

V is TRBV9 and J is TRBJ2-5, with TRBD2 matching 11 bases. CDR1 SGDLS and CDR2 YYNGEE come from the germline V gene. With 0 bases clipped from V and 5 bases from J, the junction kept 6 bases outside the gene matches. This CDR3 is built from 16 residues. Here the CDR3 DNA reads TGTGCCAGCAGCGTAGGTGTAGCGGGAGGGCGCGAGACCCAGTACTTC. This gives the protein CASSVGVAGGRETQYF.